Shown below are 9 T cell receptor beta chains from a single sample sequenced in a study of blood T cell repertoires in COVID-19. Measured with immunoSEQ multiplex PCR; TCRdb has only the in-frame clones, and not every one. The data show 250,000 to 300,000 clones, 80% to 90% seen once. The specimen was peripheral blood. The receptor set was obtained from a woman in her thirties or forties with acute or convalescent COVID-19.

The count of this clone is one. The chain combines TRBV4-1 with TRBJ1-4; TRBD1 agrees at 8 bases. Trimming at V came to 1 base and at J to 8 bases, leaving 6 bases not matched to a gene. This CDR3 is 15 amino acids long. The germline gives CDR1 MGHRA, CDR2 YSYEKL. The CDR3 DNA reads as TGCGCCAGCAGCCAAGCCGGGACAGGTTACGAAAAACTGTTTTTT. This encodes CASSQAGTGYEKLFF.

The chain uses TRBV3-1 (or the pseudogene TRBV3-2) and TRBJ1-2; 9 bases align to TRBD1. The CDR3 is 14 amino acids. J lost 7 bases, V lost 3 bases, and 6 bases had no gene match. The germline CDR1 and CDR2 sequences are LGHDT and YNNKEL (reference sequence). The CDR3 nucleotides read TGTGCCAGCAGCCACGGACAGGGGAAGAGTGGCTACACCTTC. The encoded protein is CASSHGQGKSGYTF.

The J gene is TRBJ2-5, the V gene TRBV5-1, with D hard to call. This CDR3 contains 13 residues. V was trimmed by 3 bases and J by 6 bases, leaving 12 bases between them. The germline V gene has CDR1 SGHRS and CDR2 YFSETQ. The DNA of the CDR3 is TGCGCCAGCAGCTCTGACATCTCGAAGACCCAGTACTTC. This encodes CASSSDISKTQYF.

V usage is TRBV6-5 and J usage is TRBJ1-3; D possibly corresponds to TRBD1 (5 bases). Germline CDR1 is MNHEY and CDR2 is SVGAGI. This CDR3 has 15 residues. V was shortened by 6 bases and J by 2 bases, with 14 bases between the two germline ends. The CDR3 DNA sequence: TGTGCCAGCAGGATACAGGCTTCGCCTGGAAACACCATATATTTT. Protein: CASRIQASPGNTIYF.

The chain links TRBV9 to TRBJ1-2; weak D call: TRBD1 (6 bases). V was shortened by 0 bases and J by 6 bases, with 15 bases between the two germline ends. From germline, CDR1 is SGDLS and CDR2 YYNGEE. There are 15 residues in the CDR3. CDR3 protein: CASSVANQGSDGYTF. CDR3 coding DNA: TGTGCCAGCAGCGTAGCCAATCAGGGGAGTGATGGCTACACCTTC.

The chain carries TRBV10-2 and TRBJ2-2; unclear D gene. Trimming stripped 0 bases from V and 5 bases from J, with 7 bases between. The V gene's germline CDR1 is WSHSY and CDR2 SAAADI. There are 14 residues in the CDR3. CDR3 residues: CASSESSLTGELFF. As DNA, the CDR3 is TGCGCCAGCAGTGAGTCGAGTCTGACCGGGGAGCTGTTTTTT.

The gene calls are TRBV9 and TRBJ1-2; no reliable D call. The germline V gene encodes CDR1 SGDLS and CDR2 YYNGEE. The CDR3 spans 13 residues. Trimming shortened V by 0 bases and J by 4 bases, and 7 bases separated the two germline ends. Here the CDR3 reads CASSVGQAYGYTF. The CDR3 DNA reads as TGTGCCAGCAGCGTAGGGCAGGCCTATGGCTACACCTTC.

V usage is TRBV19 and J usage is TRBJ1-2, with TRBD1 as a possible D gene (6 bases). Germline assignment: CDR1 LNHDA and CDR2 SQIVND (reference sequence). V was clipped by 5 bases and J by 3 bases, with 16 bases between them. The CDR3 covers 15 residues. This CDR3 is CASSPIRGADYGYTF. CDR3 DNA sequence: TGTGCCAGTAGTCCGATTCGGGGGGCAGACTATGGCTACACCTTC.

The chain recombines TRBV5-1 with TRBJ2-1; 10 bases match TRBD2. The CDR3 consists of 17 residues. CDR1 is SGHRS and CDR2 is YFSETQ in the germline V gene. The V gene end was trimmed by 1 base and the J gene end by 2 bases; junction bases not matched to a gene: 6. Written as DNA, the CDR3 is TGCGCCAGCAGCTTGACAGCGGGGGGGCTCCCCTACAATGAGCAGTTCTTC. It yields the protein CASSLTAGGLPYNEQFF.